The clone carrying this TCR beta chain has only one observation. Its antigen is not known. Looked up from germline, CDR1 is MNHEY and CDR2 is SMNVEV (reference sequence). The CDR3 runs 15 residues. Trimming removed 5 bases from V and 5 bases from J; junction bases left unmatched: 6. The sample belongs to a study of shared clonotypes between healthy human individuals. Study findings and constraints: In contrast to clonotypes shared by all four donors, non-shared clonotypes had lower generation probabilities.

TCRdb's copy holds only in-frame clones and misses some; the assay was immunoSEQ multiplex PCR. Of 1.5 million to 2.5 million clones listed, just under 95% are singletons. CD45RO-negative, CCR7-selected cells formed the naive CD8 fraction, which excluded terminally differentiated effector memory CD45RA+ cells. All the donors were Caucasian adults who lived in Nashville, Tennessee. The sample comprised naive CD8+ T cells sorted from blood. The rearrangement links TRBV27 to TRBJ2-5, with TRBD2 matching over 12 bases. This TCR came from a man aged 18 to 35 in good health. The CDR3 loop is CASSTLAGGGETQYF. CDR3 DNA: TGTGCCAGCAGTACACTAGCGGGAGGAGGTGAGACCCAGTACTTC.